The clone carrying this T cell receptor beta chain was recorded at least ten times. What it recognizes is unknown. Arm-PCR with iRepertoire HTBI primers amplified the CDR3 regions for these TCR beta libraries. Each CDR3 protein is one row after TCRdb ran MiXCR on the multiplex PCR reads. Counted here are roughly 500,000 distinct CDR3 sequences, about 13% occurring once; the ten biggest clones make up over 7.5%. This CDR3 has 14 amino acids. Germline CDR1 is SGHNT and CDR2 is YENEEA. V shed 5 bases and J 10 bases; nucleotides not matched to a gene: 9. The data were taken from a study of regulatory T cells in long-lasting Graves disease. The study's findings and limits: With persistent disease, TRBV28, TRBJ1-2 and TRBJ2-5 were the favored segments.

This sample's time point: newly diagnosed GD, antithyroid drugs for less than 3 months. Scientists built the TCR library using RNA that was extracted from PBMCs. From an endocrinology department in Xi'an, China, came the patients. These sequences were also reported in another study, on T cells in Graves' hyperthyroidism and ophthalmopathy.

The chain combines TRBV11-3 with TRBJ2-1; 9 bases align to TRBD1. The clonotype originates from a man aged 25-40 years with Graves disease. The source was peripheral blood mononuclear cells (PBMCs), collected at new diagnosis, from a patient treated with antithyroid drugs. The CDR3 nucleotides read TGTGCCAGCAGCGCAAGGACAGGGGTGAACGAGCAGTTCTTC. Translated: CASSARTGVNEQFF.